These T cell receptor beta chains were read from a single sample in a study of T cell responses to AZD1222 COVID-19 vaccine. The method was immunoSEQ multiplex PCR; TCRdb's version includes in-frame clones alone and lacks a portion of them. This table has about 150,000 clones, approximately 94% appearing once. Sample: peripheral blood, taken on day 0 of AZD1222 vaccination. The receptor source for this set is an adult in good health. Both conserved end residues are part of each CDR3. Fields, in order: clone size, J gene, D gene, V gene, CDR3 protein, CDR3 DNA. A D gene is named only where the DNA matches it firmly. Clone size appears in some rows only: once, few, many, or a class for an expanded clone.

size: .; J: TRBJ1-2; D: TRBD1; V: TRBV5-1; CDR3: CASSLGGTAYDDGYTF; DNA: TGCGCCAGCAGCCTAGGAGGGACAGCGTATGACGATGGCTACACCTTC
size: .; J: TRBJ2-1; D: TRBD1; V: TRBV5-1; CDR3: CASSQTGGLYNEQFF; DNA: TGCGCCAGCAGCCAGACAGGGGGCCTCTACAATGAGCAGTTCTTC
size: .; J: TRBJ1-6; D: .; V: TRBV21-1; CDR3: CATEDRGINSPLHF; DNA: TGTGCCACCGAAGACAGGGGGATTAATTCACCCCTCCACTTT
size: .; J: TRBJ2-1; D: TRBD2; V: TRBV6-2/TRBV6-3; CDR3: CASSPGLAYYNEQFF; DNA: TGTGCCAGCAGCCCGGGACTAGCGTATTACAATGAGCAGTTCTTC
size: .; J: TRBJ1-1; D: .; V: TRBV5-1; CDR3: CASSRGDTGRVHEAFF; DNA: TGCGCCAGCAGCCGCGGGGACACGGGCCGAGTTCATGAAGCTTTCTTT
size: .; J: TRBJ2-5; D: .; V: TRBV11-2; CDR3: CASSLGLQETQYF; DNA: TGTGCCAGCAGCTTAGGGCTCCAAGAGACCCAGTACTTC
size: .; J: TRBJ2-3; D: TRBD2; V: TRBV10-1; CDR3: CASSESRMAGGPDTQYF; DNA: TGCGCCAGCAGTGAGTCGAGGATGGCGGGAGGCCCAGATACGCAGTATTTT
size: .; J: TRBJ1-2; D: TRBD1; V: TRBV18; CDR3: CASSPPEGGAGYGYTF; DNA: TGTGCCAGCTCACCACCAGAAGGGGGCGCCGGCTATGGCTACACCTTC
size: .; J: TRBJ1-2; D: .; V: TRBV29-1; CDR3: CSVGPAALTGNYGYTF; DNA: TGCAGCGTTGGACCCGCGGCCCTTACAGGGAACTATGGCTACACCTTC
size: .; J: TRBJ1-1; D: .; V: TRBV11-2; CDR3: CASRLGGAPDTEAFF; DNA: TGTGCCAGCAGGTTAGGGGGGGCCCCTGACACTGAAGCTTTCTTT
size: once; J: TRBJ1-1; D: .; V: TRBV18; CDR3: CASSPGGFTVEAFF; DNA: TGTGCCAGCTCACCGGGGGGCTTTACCGTTGAAGCTTTCTTT
size: .; J: TRBJ1-2; D: TRBD1; V: TRBV9; CDR3: CASSARTGDGYTF; DNA: TGTGCCAGCAGCGCCCGGACAGGGGATGGCTACACCTTC
size: .; J: TRBJ1-5; D: .; V: TRBV3-1/TRBV3-2; CDR3: CASSPQDSNQPQHF; DNA: TGTGCCAGCAGCCCACAGGATAGCAATCAGCCCCAGCATTTT
size: .; J: TRBJ2-2; D: .; V: TRBV7-2; CDR3: CASSLVGLKNTGELFF; DNA: TGTGCCAGCAGCTTAGTCGGGCTTAAGAACACCGGGGAGCTGTTTTTT
size: few; J: TRBJ2-7; D: TRBD2; V: TRBV4-2; CDR3: CASSLSGGAYEQYF; DNA: TGTGCCAGCAGTTTGAGCGGGGGGGCTTACGAGCAGTACTTC
size: .; J: TRBJ2-1; D: TRBD2; V: TRBV3-1/TRBV3-2; CDR3: CASSQVATGTSPYNEQFF; DNA: TGTGCCAGCAGCCAAGTCGCTACCGGGACTAGCCCCTACAATGAGCAGTTCTTC
size: .; J: TRBJ1-5; D: .; V: TRBV30; CDR3: CAWAGGGQPQHF; DNA: TGTGCCTGGGCCGGGGGGGGACAGCCCCAGCATTTT
size: once; J: TRBJ2-1; D: .; V: TRBV15; CDR3: CAIQQTYNEQFF; DNA: TGTGCCATTCAGCAGACCTACAATGAGCAGTTCTTC
size: .; J: TRBJ1-6; D: .; V: TRBV3-1/TRBV3-2; CDR3: CASSRGDTNNSPLHF; DNA: TGTGCCAGCAGCCGAGGGGACACCAATAATTCACCCCTCCACTTT
size: .; J: TRBJ1-2; D: TRBD1; V: TRBV20-1; CDR3: CSASEPGQGEGYTF; DNA: TGCAGTGCTAGTGAACCGGGACAGGGGGAGGGCTACACCTTC
size: .; J: TRBJ2-3; D: .; V: TRBV27; CDR3: CASSLNRFLDTQYF; DNA: TGTGCCAGCAGTTTAAACAGATTTCTAGATACGCAGTATTTT
size: .; J: TRBJ1-1; D: TRBD1; V: TRBV19; CDR3: CASGIQGQGRSEAFF; DNA: TGTGCCAGTGGGATACAGGGACAGGGGAGGTCTGAAGCTTTCTTT
size: .; J: TRBJ1-1; D: .; V: TRBV5-1; CDR3: CASRWYEGNTEAFF; DNA: TGCGCCAGCAGGTGGTACGAGGGGAACACTGAAGCTTTCTTT
size: .; J: TRBJ1-1; D: .; V: TRBV19; CDR3: CASSPPWAVATEAFF; DNA: TGTGCCAGTAGTCCACCGTGGGCTGTTGCCACTGAAGCTTTCTTT
size: .; J: TRBJ2-5; D: TRBD1; V: TRBV27; CDR3: CASSLPDRDERQYF; DNA: TGTGCCAGCAGTTTACCCGACAGGGACGAAAGGCAGTACTTC
size: .; J: TRBJ2-1; D: .; V: TRBV27; CDR3: CASSLYTGKYNEQFF; DNA: TGTGCCAGCAGTTTATACACGGGGAAATACAATGAGCAGTTCTTC
size: .; J: TRBJ2-1; D: TRBD2; V: TRBV11-2; CDR3: CASSLKRGGYNEQFF; DNA: TGTGCCAGCAGCTTAAAGCGGGGGGGTTACAATGAGCAGTTCTTC
size: .; J: TRBJ1-2; D: TRBD1; V: TRBV27; CDR3: CASSRGLNYGYTF; DNA: TGTGCCAGCTCAAGGGGGCTTAACTATGGCTACACCTTC
size: .; J: TRBJ2-1; D: TRBD2; V: TRBV2; CDR3: CASSPERGNEQFF; DNA: TGTGCCAGCAGCCCAGAGCGGGGTAATGAGCAGTTCTTC
size: .; J: TRBJ2-1; D: TRBD2; V: TRBV7-2; CDR3: CASSQRGGTSGASLQGQFF; DNA: TGTGCCAGCAGCCAAAGGGGGGGGACTAGCGGGGCCTCTCTACAAGGGCAGTTCTTC
size: .; J: TRBJ1-1; D: .; V: TRBV11-2; CDR3: CASSPNALGGSYTEAFF; DNA: TGTGCCAGCAGCCCTAACGCCCTCGGGGGGTCATACACTGAAGCTTTCTTT
size: .; J: TRBJ1-1; D: TRBD1; V: TRBV25-1; CDR3: CASSDPGQGKTEAFF; DNA: TGTGCCAGCAGTGACCCCGGACAGGGAAAGACTGAAGCTTTCTTT
size: .; J: TRBJ1-5; D: .; V: TRBV6-6; CDR3: CASSTGQGTQPQHF; DNA: TGTGCCAGCAGCACGGGGCAGGGCACTCAGCCCCAGCATTTT
size: .; J: TRBJ2-7; D: TRBD1; V: TRBV29-1; CDR3: CSVADRAYEQYF; DNA: TGCAGCGTTGCTGACAGGGCCTACGAGCAGTACTTC
size: .; J: TRBJ2-1; D: .; V: TRBV29-1; CDR3: CSVHSYPTYNEQFF; DNA: TGCAGCGTCCACAGCTATCCCACTTACAATGAGCAGTTCTTC
size: .; J: TRBJ2-7; D: TRBD1; V: TRBV5-4; CDR3: CASSLSVGTGNEQYF; DNA: TGTGCCAGCAGCTTGAGTGTAGGGACAGGGAACGAGCAGTACTTC
size: .; J: TRBJ1-3; D: .; V: TRBV12-3/TRBV12-4; CDR3: CASSLGRWNTIYF; DNA: TGTGCCAGCAGTTTAGGCAGGTGGAACACCATATATTTT
size: .; J: TRBJ1-5; D: .; V: TRBV19; CDR3: CASRWDSNQPQHF; DNA: TGTGCCAGTAGGTGGGATAGCAATCAGCCCCAGCATTTT
size: .; J: TRBJ2-7; D: .; V: TRBV4-1; CDR3: CASSQALGQYYEQYF; DNA: TGCGCCAGCAGCCAGGCCCTTGGACAGTACTACGAGCAGTACTTC
size: .; J: TRBJ2-5; D: .; V: TRBV9; CDR3: CASSARGETQYF; DNA: TGTGCCAGCAGCGCCCGAGGAGAGACCCAGTACTTC
size: .; J: TRBJ2-2; D: .; V: TRBV5-1; CDR3: CASSLEGYGELFF; DNA: TGCGCCAGCAGCTTGGAAGGGTACGGGGAGCTGTTTTTT
size: .; J: TRBJ2-7; D: .; V: TRBV7-9; CDR3: CASRPGISYEQYF; DNA: TGTGCCAGCAGACCGGGGATCTCCTACGAGCAGTACTTC
size: once; J: TRBJ1-2; D: .; V: TRBV20-1; CDR3: CSASSGYGYTF; DNA: TGCAGTGCTAGTTCCGGGTATGGCTACACCTTC
size: .; J: TRBJ1-1; D: .; V: TRBV6-5; CDR3: CASSPRPGNTEAFF; DNA: TGTGCCAGCAGTCCGCGCCCAGGGAACACTGAAGCTTTCTTT
size: .; J: TRBJ1-1; D: .; V: TRBV6-5; CDR3: CASSRRGAEAFF; DNA: TGTGCCAGCAGTCGTCGGGGGGCTGAAGCTTTCTTT
size: few; J: TRBJ2-1; D: TRBD2; V: TRBV4-2; CDR3: CASSQEPTSGGAGEQFF; DNA: TGTGCCAGCAGCCAAGAACCGACTAGCGGGGGGGCGGGTGAGCAGTTCTTC
size: .; J: TRBJ1-2; D: .; V: TRBV19; CDR3: CASSLSRDYGYTF; DNA: TGTGCCAGTAGTTTATCCCGTGACTATGGCTACACCTTC
size: .; J: TRBJ1-1; D: .; V: TRBV27; CDR3: CASSPGGWEAFF; DNA: TGTGCCAGCAGCCCCGGGGGATGGGAAGCTTTCTTT
size: .; J: TRBJ1-1; D: .; V: TRBV6-2/TRBV6-3; CDR3: CASSYRGTFTEAFF; DNA: TGTGCCAGCAGTTACAGGGGAACATTCACTGAAGCTTTCTTT
size: .; J: TRBJ2-1; D: .; V: TRBV3-1/TRBV3-2; CDR3: CASSQELGRTDEQFF; DNA: TGTGCCAGCAGCCAAGAACTCGGGAGAACAGATGAGCAGTTCTTC
size: .; J: TRBJ1-5; D: .; V: TRBV19; CDR3: CASSILDGSQHF; DNA: TGTGCCAGTAGTATACTTGACGGGTCCCAGCATTTT
size: once; J: TRBJ1-5; D: .; V: TRBV18; CDR3: CASSPVGGSNQPQHF; DNA: TGTGCCAGCTCACCTGTGGGTGGGAGCAATCAGCCCCAGCATTTT
size: .; J: TRBJ1-6; D: TRBD1; V: TRBV5-4; CDR3: CASSTPGQGASPLHF; DNA: TGTGCCAGCAGCACACCGGGACAGGGGGCTTCACCCCTCCACTTT
size: .; J: TRBJ2-7; D: .; V: TRBV6-5; CDR3: CASSYRREAREQYF; DNA: TGTGCCAGCAGTTACCGCAGGGAGGCCAGGGAGCAGTACTTC
size: few; J: TRBJ2-2; D: .; V: TRBV7-9; CDR3: CASSPPAGWAGELFF; DNA: TGTGCCAGCAGCCCGCCCGCGGGGTGGGCCGGGGAGCTGTTTTTT
size: .; J: TRBJ2-6; D: .; V: TRBV7-3; CDR3: CASTERNRASGANVLTF; DNA: TGTGCCAGCACTGAGAGGAACAGGGCCTCTGGGGCCAACGTCCTGACTTTC
size: .; J: TRBJ1-1; D: .; V: TRBV18; CDR3: CASSPQDTPNTEAFF; DNA: TGTGCCAGCTCACCCCAAGACACTCCAAACACTGAAGCTTTCTTT
size: .; J: TRBJ1-2; D: TRBD1; V: TRBV6-5; CDR3: CASRSVGGNYGYTF; DNA: TGTGCCAGCAGGTCTGTAGGGGGCAACTATGGCTACACCTTC